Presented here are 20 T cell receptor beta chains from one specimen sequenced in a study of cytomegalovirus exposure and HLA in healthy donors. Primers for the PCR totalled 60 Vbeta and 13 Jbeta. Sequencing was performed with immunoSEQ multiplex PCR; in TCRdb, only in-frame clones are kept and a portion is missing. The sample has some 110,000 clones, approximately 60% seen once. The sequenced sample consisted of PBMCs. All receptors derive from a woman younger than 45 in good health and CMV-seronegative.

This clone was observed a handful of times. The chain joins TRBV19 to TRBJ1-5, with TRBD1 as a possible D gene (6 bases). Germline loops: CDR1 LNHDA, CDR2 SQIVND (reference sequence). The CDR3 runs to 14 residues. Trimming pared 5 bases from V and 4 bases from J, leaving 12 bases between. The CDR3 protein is CASSLETGNQPQHF. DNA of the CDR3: TGTGCCAGTAGTTTGGAGACAGGTAATCAGCCCCAGCATTTT.

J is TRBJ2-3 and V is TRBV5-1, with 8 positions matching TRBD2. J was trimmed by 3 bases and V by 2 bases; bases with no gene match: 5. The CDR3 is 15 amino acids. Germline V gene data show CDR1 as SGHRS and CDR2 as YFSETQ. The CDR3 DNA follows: TGCGCCAGCAGCTTCGCGGGGGGACGGACAGATACGCAGTATTTT. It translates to CASSFAGGRTDTQYF.

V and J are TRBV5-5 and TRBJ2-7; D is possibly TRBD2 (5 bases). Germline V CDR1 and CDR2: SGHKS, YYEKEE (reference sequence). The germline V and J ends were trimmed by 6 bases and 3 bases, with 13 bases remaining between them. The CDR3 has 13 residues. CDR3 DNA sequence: TGTGCCAGCAACTTCCCCGGGGACTACGAGCAGTACTTC. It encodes CASNFPGDYEQYF. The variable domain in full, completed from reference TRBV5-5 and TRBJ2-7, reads DAGVTQSPTHLIKTRGQQVTLRCSPISGHKSVSWYQQVLGQGPQFIFQYYEKEERGRGNFPDRFSARQFPNYSSELNVNALLLGDSALYLCASNFPGDYEQYFGPGTRLTVT.

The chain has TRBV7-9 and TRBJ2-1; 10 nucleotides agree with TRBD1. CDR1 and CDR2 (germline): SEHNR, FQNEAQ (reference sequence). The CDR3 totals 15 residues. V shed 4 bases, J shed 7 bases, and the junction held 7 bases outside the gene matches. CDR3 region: CASSSSGTGVNEQFF. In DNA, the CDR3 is TGTGCCAGCAGCTCTTCCGGGACAGGGGTAAATGAGCAGTTCTTC.

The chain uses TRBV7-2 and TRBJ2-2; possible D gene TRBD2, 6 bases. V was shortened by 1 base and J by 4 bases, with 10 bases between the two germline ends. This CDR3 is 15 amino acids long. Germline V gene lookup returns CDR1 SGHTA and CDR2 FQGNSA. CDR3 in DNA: TGTGCCAGCAGCTTAGTGGCCGGGGGCACCGGGGAGCTGTTTTTT. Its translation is CASSLVAGGTGELFF.

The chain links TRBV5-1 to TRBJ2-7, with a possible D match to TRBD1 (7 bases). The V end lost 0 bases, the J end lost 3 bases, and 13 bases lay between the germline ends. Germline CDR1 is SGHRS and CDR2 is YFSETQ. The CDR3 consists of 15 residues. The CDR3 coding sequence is TGCGCCAGCAGCTTGGCCAGGGGGGCGGGCTACGAGCAGTACTTC. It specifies CASSLARGAGYEQYF.

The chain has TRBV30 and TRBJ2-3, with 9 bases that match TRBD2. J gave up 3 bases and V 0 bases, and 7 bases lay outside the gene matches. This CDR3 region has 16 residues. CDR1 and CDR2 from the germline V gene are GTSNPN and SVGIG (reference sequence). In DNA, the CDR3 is TGTGCCTGGAGTGTGGCCACTAGCGGGCCGACAGATACGCAGTATTTT. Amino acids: CAWSVATSGPTDTQYF.

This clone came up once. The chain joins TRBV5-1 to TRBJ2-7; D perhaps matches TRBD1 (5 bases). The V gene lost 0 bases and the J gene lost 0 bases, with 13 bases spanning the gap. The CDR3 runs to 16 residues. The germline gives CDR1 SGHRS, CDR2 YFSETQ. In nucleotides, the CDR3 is TGCGCCAGCAGCTTGGCCGAGTCAGACAGCTCCTACGAGCAGTACTTC. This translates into CASSLAESDSSYEQYF.

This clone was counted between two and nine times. The CDR3 protein is CASSLAGWLRIPEAFF. The CDR3 DNA reads as TGTGCCAGCAGCTTAGCGGGTTGGTTGAGGATCCCTGAAGCTTTCTTT. J is TRBJ1-1 and V is TRBV7-9; D unresolved. The CDR3 runs 16 residues. CDR1 and CDR2 from the germline V gene are SEHNR and FQNEAQ (reference sequence). The V and J ends lost 0 bases and 6 bases respectively, with 17 bases between them.

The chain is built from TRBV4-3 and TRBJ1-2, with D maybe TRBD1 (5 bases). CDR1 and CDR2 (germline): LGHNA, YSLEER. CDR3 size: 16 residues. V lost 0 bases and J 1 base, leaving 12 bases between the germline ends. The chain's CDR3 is CASSQEPLTVNYGYTF. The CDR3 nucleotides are TGCGCCAGCAGCCAAGAACCTTTGACAGTTAACTATGGCTACACCTTC.

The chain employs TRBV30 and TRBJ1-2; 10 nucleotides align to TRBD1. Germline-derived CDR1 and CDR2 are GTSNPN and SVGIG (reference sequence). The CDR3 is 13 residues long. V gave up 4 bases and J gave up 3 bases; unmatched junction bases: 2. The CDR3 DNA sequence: TGTGCCTGGATTGGGACAGGGGACTATGGCTACACCTTC. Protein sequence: CAWIGTGDYGYTF.

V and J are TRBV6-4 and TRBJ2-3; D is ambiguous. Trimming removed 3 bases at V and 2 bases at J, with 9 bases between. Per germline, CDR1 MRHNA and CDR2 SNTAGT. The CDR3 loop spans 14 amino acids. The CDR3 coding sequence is TGTGCCAGCAGTGAAGACTCTCCCACAGATACGCAGTATTTT. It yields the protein CASSEDSPTDTQYF.

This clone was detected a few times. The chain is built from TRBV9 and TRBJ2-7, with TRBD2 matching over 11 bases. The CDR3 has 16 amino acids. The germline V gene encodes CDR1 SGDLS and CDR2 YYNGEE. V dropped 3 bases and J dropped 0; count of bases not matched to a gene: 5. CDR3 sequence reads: CASSESTSGSSYEQYF. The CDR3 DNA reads TGTGCCAGCAGCGAGTCTACTAGCGGGAGCTCCTACGAGCAGTACTTC.

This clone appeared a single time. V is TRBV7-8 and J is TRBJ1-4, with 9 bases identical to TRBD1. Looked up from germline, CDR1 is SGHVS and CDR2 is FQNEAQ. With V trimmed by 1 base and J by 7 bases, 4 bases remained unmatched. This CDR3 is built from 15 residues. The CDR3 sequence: CASSLDTGGGEKLFF. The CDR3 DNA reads TGTGCCAGCAGCTTAGATACAGGGGGCGGTGAAAAACTGTTTTTT.

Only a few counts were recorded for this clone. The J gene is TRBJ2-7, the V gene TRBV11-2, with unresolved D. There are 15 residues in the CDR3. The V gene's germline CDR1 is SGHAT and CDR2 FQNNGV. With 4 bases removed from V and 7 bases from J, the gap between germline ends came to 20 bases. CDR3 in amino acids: CASSSLFIRSWEQYF. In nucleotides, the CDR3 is TGTGCCAGCAGCTCCCTTTTCATTCGGTCTTGGGAGCAGTACTTC.

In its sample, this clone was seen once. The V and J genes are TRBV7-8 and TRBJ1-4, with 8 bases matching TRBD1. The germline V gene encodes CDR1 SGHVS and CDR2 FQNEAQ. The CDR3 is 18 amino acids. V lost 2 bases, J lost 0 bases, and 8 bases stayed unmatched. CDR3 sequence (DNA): TGTGCCAGCAGCTTACCTTGGGGACAGGCTGCAACTAATGAAAAACTGTTTTTT. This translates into CASSLPWGQAATNEKLFF.

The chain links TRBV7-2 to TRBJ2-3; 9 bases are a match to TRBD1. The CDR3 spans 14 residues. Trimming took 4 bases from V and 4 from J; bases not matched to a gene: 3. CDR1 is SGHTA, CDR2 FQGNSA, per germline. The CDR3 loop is CASSSGQGSDTQYF. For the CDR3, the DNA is TGTGCCAGCAGCTCGGGACAGGGATCAGATACGCAGTATTTT.

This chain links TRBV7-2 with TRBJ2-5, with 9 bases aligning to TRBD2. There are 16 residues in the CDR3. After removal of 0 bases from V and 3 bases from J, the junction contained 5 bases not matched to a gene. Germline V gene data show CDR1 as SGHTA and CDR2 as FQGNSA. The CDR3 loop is CASSLAVASGEETQYF. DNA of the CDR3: TGTGCCAGCAGCTTAGCGGTGGCTAGCGGGGAAGAGACCCAGTACTTC.

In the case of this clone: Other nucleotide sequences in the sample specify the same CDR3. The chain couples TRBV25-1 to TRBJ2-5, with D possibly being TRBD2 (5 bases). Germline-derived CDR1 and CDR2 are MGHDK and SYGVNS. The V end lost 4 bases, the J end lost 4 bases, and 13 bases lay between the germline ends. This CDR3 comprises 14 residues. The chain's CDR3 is CASSVLVGGETQYF. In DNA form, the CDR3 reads TGTGCCAGCAGTGTCCTGGTCGGAGGAGAGACCCAGTACTTC. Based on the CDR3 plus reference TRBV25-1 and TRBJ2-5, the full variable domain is EADIYQTPRYLVIGTGKKITLECSQTMGHDKMYWYQQDPGMELHLIHYSYGVNSTEKGDLSSESTVSRIRTEHFPLTLESARPSHTSQYLCASSVLVGGETQYFGPGTRLLVL.

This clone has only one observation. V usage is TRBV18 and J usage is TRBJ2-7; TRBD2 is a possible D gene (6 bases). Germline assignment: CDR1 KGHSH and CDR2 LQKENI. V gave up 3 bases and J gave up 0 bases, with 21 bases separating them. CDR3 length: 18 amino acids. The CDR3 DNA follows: TGTGCCAGCTCACCGCTCCAGTCAAGGGGACTCCTCTCCTACGAGCAGTACTTC. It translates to CASSPLQSRGLLSYEQYF.